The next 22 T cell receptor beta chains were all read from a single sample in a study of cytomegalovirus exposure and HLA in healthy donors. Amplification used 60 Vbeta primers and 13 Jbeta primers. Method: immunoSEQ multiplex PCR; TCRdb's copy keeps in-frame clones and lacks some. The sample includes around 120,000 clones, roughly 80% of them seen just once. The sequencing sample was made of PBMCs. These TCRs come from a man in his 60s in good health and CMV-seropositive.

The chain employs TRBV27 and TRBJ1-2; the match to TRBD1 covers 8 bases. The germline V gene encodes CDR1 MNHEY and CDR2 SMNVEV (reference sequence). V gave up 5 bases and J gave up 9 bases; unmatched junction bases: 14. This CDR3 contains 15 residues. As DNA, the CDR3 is TGTGCCAGCAGTAGTCCCGGACAGGGAAAAGAGAGCTACACCTTC. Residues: CASSSPGQGKESYTF.

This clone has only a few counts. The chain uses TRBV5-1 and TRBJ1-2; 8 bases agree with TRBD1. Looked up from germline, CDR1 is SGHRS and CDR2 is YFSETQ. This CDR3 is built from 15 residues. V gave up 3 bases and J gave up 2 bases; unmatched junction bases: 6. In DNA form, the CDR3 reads TGCGCCAGCAGCTCCGGACAGGGTTGGAACTATGGCTACACCTTC. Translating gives CASSSGQGWNYGYTF.

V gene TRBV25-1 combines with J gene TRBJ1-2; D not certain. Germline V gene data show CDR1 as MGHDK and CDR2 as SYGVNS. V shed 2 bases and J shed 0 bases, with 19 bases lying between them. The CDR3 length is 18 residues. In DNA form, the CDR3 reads TGTGCCAGCAGTGAAGATAGGTATGGCAGGTTCGCTAACTATGGCTACACCTTC. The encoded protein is CASSEDRYGRFANYGYTF.

The CDR3 loop is CASSVYDEQFF. In nucleotides, the CDR3 is TGCGCCAGCAGCGTCTATGATGAGCAGTTCTTC. The chain uses TRBV5-1 and TRBJ2-1; unclear D gene. The germline V and J ends were trimmed by 4 bases and 8 bases, with 7 bases remaining between them. The CDR3 extends over 11 amino acids. The V gene's germline CDR1 is SGHRS and CDR2 YFSETQ.

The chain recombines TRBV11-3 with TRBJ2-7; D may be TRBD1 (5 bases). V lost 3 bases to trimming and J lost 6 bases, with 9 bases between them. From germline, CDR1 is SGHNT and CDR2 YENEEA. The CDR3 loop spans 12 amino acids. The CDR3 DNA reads TGTGCCAGCAGCTTGACAGCTGGCGAGCAGTACTTC. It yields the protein CASSLTAGEQYF.

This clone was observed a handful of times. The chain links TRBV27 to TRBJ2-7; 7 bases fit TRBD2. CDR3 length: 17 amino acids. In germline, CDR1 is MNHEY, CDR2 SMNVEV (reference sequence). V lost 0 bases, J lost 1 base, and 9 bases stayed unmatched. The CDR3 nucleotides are TGTGCCAGCAGTTTATCGTGGGCGGGAGCGGCGTCCTACGAGCAGTACTTC. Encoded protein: CASSLSWAGAASYEQYF.

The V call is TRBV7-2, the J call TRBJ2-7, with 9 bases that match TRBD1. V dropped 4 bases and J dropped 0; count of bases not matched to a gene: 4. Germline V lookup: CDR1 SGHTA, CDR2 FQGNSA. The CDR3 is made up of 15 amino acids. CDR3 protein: CASSWDRASSYEQYF. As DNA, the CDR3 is TGTGCCAGCAGCTGGGACAGGGCGAGCTCCTACGAGCAGTACTTC.

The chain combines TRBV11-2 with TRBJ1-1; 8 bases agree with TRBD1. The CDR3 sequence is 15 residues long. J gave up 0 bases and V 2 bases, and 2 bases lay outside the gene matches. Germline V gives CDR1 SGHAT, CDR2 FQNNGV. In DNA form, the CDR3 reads TGTGCCAGCAGCTTACAGGGGGCTATGAACACTGAAGCTTTCTTT. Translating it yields CASSLQGAMNTEAFF.

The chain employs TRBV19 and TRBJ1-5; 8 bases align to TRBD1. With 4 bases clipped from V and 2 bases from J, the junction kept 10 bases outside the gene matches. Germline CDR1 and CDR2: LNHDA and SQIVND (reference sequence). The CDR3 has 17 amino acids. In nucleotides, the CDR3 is TGTGCCAGTAGTACGTATGACAGGGGTACCGGCAATCAGCCCCAGCATTTT. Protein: CASSTYDRGTGNQPQHF.

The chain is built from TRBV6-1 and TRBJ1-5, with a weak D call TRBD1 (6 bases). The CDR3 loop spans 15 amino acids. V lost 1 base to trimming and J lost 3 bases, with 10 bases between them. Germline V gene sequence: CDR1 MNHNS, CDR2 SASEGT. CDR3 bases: TGTGCCAGCAGTGAAGTACAGGGCCACAATCAGCCCCAGCATTTT. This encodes CASSEVQGHNQPQHF.

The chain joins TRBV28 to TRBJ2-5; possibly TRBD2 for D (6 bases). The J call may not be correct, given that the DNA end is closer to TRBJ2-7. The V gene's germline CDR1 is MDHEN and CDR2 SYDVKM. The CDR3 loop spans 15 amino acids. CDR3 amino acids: CASSSSGLGSYEQYF. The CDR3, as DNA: TGTGCCAGCAGTTCCAGCGGGCTGGGCTCCTACGAGCAGTACTTC.

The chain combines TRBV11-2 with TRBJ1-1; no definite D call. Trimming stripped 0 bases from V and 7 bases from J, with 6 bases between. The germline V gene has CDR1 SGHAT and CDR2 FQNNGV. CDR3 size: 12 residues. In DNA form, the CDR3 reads TGTGCCAGCAGCTTAGAGTTCCTTGAAGCTTTCTTT. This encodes CASSLEFLEAFF.

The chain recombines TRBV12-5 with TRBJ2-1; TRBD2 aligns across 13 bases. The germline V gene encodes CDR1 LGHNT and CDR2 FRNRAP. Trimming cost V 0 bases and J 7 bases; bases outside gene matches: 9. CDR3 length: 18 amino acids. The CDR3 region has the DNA TGTGCTAGTGGTTTGGTACTCACTAGCGGGAGGGAAAGGAATGAGCAGTTCTTC. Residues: CASGLVLTSGRERNEQFF.

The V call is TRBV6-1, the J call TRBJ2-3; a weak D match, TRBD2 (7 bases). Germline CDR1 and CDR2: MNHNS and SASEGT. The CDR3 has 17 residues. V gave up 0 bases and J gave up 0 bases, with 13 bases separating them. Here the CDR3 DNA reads TGTGCCAGCAGTGAAGCGCTTCGGGGGGCAAGCACAGATACGCAGTATTTT. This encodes CASSEALRGASTDTQYF.

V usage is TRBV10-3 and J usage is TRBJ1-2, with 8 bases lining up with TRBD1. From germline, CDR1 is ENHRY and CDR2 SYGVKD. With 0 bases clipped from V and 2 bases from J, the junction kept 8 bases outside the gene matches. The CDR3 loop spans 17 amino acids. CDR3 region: CAISESSRGRTNYGYTF. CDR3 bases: TGTGCCATCAGTGAGTCGAGCAGGGGGCGTACGAACTATGGCTACACCTTC.

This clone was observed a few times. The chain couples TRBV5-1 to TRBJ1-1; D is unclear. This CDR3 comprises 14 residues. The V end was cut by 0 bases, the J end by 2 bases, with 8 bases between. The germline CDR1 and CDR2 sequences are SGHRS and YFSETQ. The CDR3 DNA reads TGCGCCAGCAGCTTGGTCCCATTTAACACTGAAGCTTTCTTT. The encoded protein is CASSLVPFNTEAFF.

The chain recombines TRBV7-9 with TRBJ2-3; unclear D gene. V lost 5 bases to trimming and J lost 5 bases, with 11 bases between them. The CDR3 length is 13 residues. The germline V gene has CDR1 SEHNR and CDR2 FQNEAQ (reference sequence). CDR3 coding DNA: TGTGCCAGCAGCGCGAATTCGGGAGATACGCAGTATTTT. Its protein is CASSANSGDTQYF.

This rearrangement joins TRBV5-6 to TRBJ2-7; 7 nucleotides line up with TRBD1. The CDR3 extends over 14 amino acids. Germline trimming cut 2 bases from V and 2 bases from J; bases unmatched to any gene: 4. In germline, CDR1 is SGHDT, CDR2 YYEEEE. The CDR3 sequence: CASSFVTGTYEQYF. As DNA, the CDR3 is TGTGCCAGCAGCTTTGTGACAGGGACCTACGAGCAGTACTTC.

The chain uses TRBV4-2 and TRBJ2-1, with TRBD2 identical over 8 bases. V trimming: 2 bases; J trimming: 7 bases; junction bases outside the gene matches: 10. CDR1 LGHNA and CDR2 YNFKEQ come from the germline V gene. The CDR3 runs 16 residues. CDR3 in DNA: TGTGCCAGCAGCCAATTCACCTCGGGGGGGCAAAATGAGCAGTTCTTC. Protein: CASSQFTSGGQNEQFF.

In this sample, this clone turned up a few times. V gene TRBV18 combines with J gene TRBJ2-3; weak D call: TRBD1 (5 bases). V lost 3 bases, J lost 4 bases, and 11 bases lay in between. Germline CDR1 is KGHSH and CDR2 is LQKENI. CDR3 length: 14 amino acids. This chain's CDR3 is CASSPGRSPDTQYF. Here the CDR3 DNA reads TGTGCCAGCTCACCGGGGCGGTCCCCAGATACGCAGTATTTT.

CDR3 residues: CASSLARSSGGFDEQYF. The CDR3 region has the DNA TGTGCCAGCAGCTTAGCGCGGAGTAGCGGGGGGTTCGACGAGCAGTACTTC. The genes are TRBV7-6 and TRBJ2-7; 10 nucleotides line up with TRBD2. This CDR3 spans 17 amino acids. V dropped 0 bases and J dropped 5; count of bases not matched to a gene: 10. Germline-derived CDR1 and CDR2 are SGHVS and FNYEAQ.

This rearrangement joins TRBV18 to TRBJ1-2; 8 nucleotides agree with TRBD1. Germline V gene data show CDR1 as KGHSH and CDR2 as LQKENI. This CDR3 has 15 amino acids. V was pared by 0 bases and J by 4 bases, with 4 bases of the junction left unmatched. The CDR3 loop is CASSPPNRGVYGYTF. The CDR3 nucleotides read TGTGCCAGCTCACCACCGAACAGGGGGGTCTATGGCTACACCTTC.